These 27 T cell receptor beta chains originate from one sample sequenced in a study of blood T cell repertoires in COVID-19. This table comes from immunoSEQ multiplex PCR, and its TCRdb copy is limited to in-frame clones, with some not included. The data show hundreds of thousands of clones, about 90% seen once. The source material was peripheral blood. These receptors originate from a woman aged 25 to 45 with COVID-19, enrolled during active disease.

This clone was seen just once. J is TRBJ2-2 and V is TRBV6-5; D is undetermined. The V end lost 7 bases, the J end lost 2 bases, and 11 bases lay between the germline ends. CDR1 is MNHEY and CDR2 is SVGAGI in the germline V gene. This CDR3 contains 14 residues. DNA of the CDR3: TGTGCCAGCATTCCGACTCCAAACACCGGGGAGCTGTTTTTT. Translated, it gives CASIPTPNTGELFF.

The J gene is TRBJ2-6, the V gene TRBV9; D perhaps matches TRBD2 (5 bases). V lost 0 bases to trimming and J lost 0 bases, with 10 bases between them. CDR1 is SGDLS, CDR2 YYNGEE, per germline. CDR3 length equals 17 residues. The CDR3 DNA reads as TGTGCCAGCAGCGTAGTACCCGGGGACTCTGGGGCCAACGTCCTGACTTTC. This codes for CASSVVPGDSGANVLTF.

The chain employs TRBV25-1 and TRBJ1-1; 9 bases align to TRBD1. V was pared by 5 bases and J by 3 bases, with 7 bases of the junction left unmatched. Germline V gives CDR1 MGHDK, CDR2 SYGVNS. The CDR3 has 15 residues. The CDR3 region has the DNA TGTGCCAGCAGTAAGCCGGGACAGGGTGACACTGAAGCTTTCTTT. Translation: CASSKPGQGDTEAFF.

The chain has TRBV11-2 and TRBJ2-1, with D possibly TRBD2 on 5 matching bases. V dropped 4 bases and J dropped 4 bases, with 11 bases sitting between them. The CDR3 spans 14 residues. Germline V gene data show CDR1 as SGHAT and CDR2 as FQNNGV. The CDR3 nucleotides are TGTGCCAGCAGCTCGGACTTTCCTTACAATGAGCAGTTCTTC. The encoded protein is CASSSDFPYNEQFF. Complete variable domain (other parts from reference TRBV11-2 and TRBJ2-1): EAGVAQSPRYKIIEKRQSVAFWCNPISGHATLYWYQQILGQGPKLLIQFQNNGVVDDSQLPKDRFSAERLKGVDSTLKIQPAKLEDSAVYLCASSSDFPYNEQFFGPGTRLTVL.

The rearrangement links TRBV5-4 to TRBJ2-3, with D possibly TRBD2 on 6 matching bases. V was shortened by 4 bases and J by 0 bases, with 15 bases between the two germline ends. Germline loops: CDR1 SGHNT, CDR2 YYREEE (reference sequence). The CDR3 sequence is 16 residues long. Written as DNA, the CDR3 is TGTGCCAGCAGCCCGCGGGGCGGAGGAAGCACAGATACGCAGTATTTT. This gives the protein CASSPRGGGSTDTQYF.

About this clone: Its ends do not fully match the called genes, so a read error is possible. This chain joins TRBV4-2 and TRBJ2-5; possible D gene TRBD2, 6 bases. CDR3 length: 13 amino acids. In germline, CDR1 is LGHNA, CDR2 YNFKEQ. Written as DNA, the CDR3 is TGTGCCAGCAGCCAAGCGGGGGAAGAGGCCCAGTACTTC. Its protein is CASSQAGEEAQYF.

This rearrangement joins TRBV28 to TRBJ2-2; D remains ambiguous. Trimming left V 7 bases short and J 4 bases short, with 10 bases between. The CDR3 has 13 residues. CDR1 MDHEN and CDR2 SYDVKM come from the germline V gene. The CDR3 protein is CASIEVTTGELFF. CDR3 sequence (DNA): TGTGCCAGCATCGAGGTTACCACCGGGGAGCTGTTTTTT.

This rearrangement joins TRBV3-1 (or the pseudogene TRBV3-2) to TRBJ2-3, with 9 bases identical to TRBD2. Losses at the gene ends were 1 base for V and 5 bases for J; bases not matched to a gene: 13. CDR1 is LGHDT and CDR2 is YNNKEL in the germline V gene (reference sequence). The CDR3 runs to 18 residues. DNA of the CDR3: TGTGCCAGCAGCCAAGGGCGGCGGGGGGGCCTTTTGGTAGATACGCAGTATTTT. The encoded protein is CASSQGRRGGLLVDTQYF.

This chain connects TRBV20-1 to TRBJ1-1, with unresolved D. Trimming left V 2 bases short and J 8 bases short, with 9 bases between. Germline lookup yields CDR1 DFQATT and CDR2 SNEGSKA (reference sequence). The CDR3 sequence is 11 residues long. The CDR3 coding sequence is TGCAGTGCTAGATTCACCGAGGAAGCTTTCTTT. Translated, it gives CSARFTEEAFF.

CDR3 nucleotide sequence: TGTGCCAGCAGCCAAGACCCCGTACAGGGACCCAAAAACATTCAGTACTTC. This codes for CASSQDPVQGPKNIQYF. The chain employs TRBV3-1 (or the pseudogene TRBV3-2) and TRBJ2-4; a weak D match, TRBD1 (6 bases). Germline loops: CDR1 LGHDT, CDR2 YNNKEL (reference sequence). This CDR3 spans 17 amino acids. V dropped 0 bases and J dropped 2 bases, with 14 bases sitting between them.

This chain uses TRBV2 with TRBJ1-1; possibly TRBD1 for D (6 bases). The length of the CDR3 is 14 residues. Trimming removed 4 bases at V and 4 bases at J, with 13 bases between. Germline V gene data show CDR1 as SNHLY and CDR2 as FYNNEI. The CDR3 bases are TGTGCCAGCAGTGCACGGGACAAGGGCACTGAAGCTTTCTTT. It is translated as CASSARDKGTEAFF.

This clone has a single count. V is TRBV6-5 and J is TRBJ2-7; tentatively, D is TRBD2 (5 bases). Germline CDR1 and CDR2: MNHEY and SVGAGI. This CDR3 spans 13 amino acids. Trimming stripped 5 bases from V and 4 bases from J, with 12 bases between. As DNA, the CDR3 is TGTGCCAGCAGTCCGGGAATGGGGTACGAGCAGTACTTC. It translates to CASSPGMGYEQYF.

This clone was found many times. V usage is TRBV7-6 and J usage is TRBJ1-6, with TRBD1 matching 9 bases. V lost 5 bases to trimming and J lost 8 bases; unmatched junction nucleotides: 13. This CDR3 contains 17 residues. Germline values: CDR1 SGHVS, CDR2 FNYEAQ. CDR3 sequence reads: CASSPRGSGQGYSPLHF. CDR3 coding DNA: TGTGCCAGCAGCCCGCGCGGGTCGGGACAGGGATATTCACCCCTCCACTTT.

The genes are TRBV5-1 and TRBJ2-1; a weak D match, TRBD1 (6 bases). Between the trimmed V and J ends, which lost 9 bases and 3 bases, there was a span of 19 bases. Germline-derived CDR1 and CDR2 are SGHRS and YFSETQ. The CDR3 extends over 15 amino acids. The CDR3 DNA reads TGCGCCACCCGGCAGGGACACTCGCTCTACAATGAGCAGTTCTTC. It is translated as CATRQGHSLYNEQFF.

This rearrangement joins TRBV27 to TRBJ2-7; D perhaps matches TRBD2 (5 bases). From germline, CDR1 is MNHEY and CDR2 SMNVEV (reference sequence). Trimming took off 3 bases at V and 4 bases at J, with 16 bases between the two ends. The CDR3 extends over 15 amino acids. CDR3 region: CASSFSGFDRYEQYF. In DNA form, the CDR3 reads TGTGCCAGCAGTTTCTCGGGGTTTGATCGATACGAGCAGTACTTC.

The genes are TRBV29-1 and TRBJ2-7; 11 nucleotides align to TRBD2. The CDR3 totals 14 residues. Unmatched junction bases numbered 8, after V lost 6 bases and J lost 4 bases. Germline CDR1 and CDR2: SQVTM and ANQGSEA. CDR3 loop: CSVLLAGGRYEQYF. The CDR3 DNA reads TGCAGCGTACTTTTAGCGGGGGGGCGTTACGAGCAGTACTTC.

This clone was seen only once. The rearrangement links TRBV27 to TRBJ2-7; the D gene is possibly TRBD1 (6 bases). This CDR3 region has 15 residues. Germline CDR1 and CDR2: MNHEY and SMNVEV (reference sequence). V lost 8 bases and J lost 1, with 18 bases in between. This chain's CDR3 is CASGNNDRFSYEQYF. The CDR3 DNA reads as TGTGCCAGCGGTAACAACGACAGGTTTTCCTACGAGCAGTACTTC.

J is TRBJ2-5 and V is TRBV7-9; D not certain. The CDR3 spans 12 residues. V lost 5 bases and J 3 bases, leaving 7 bases between the germline ends. Per germline, CDR1 SEHNR and CDR2 FQNEAQ (reference sequence). The CDR3 sequence is CASSPEKETQYF. The CDR3 DNA reads TGTGCCAGCAGCCCCGAGAAAGAGACCCAGTACTTC.

V is TRBV3-1 (or the pseudogene TRBV3-2) and J is TRBJ1-2; D remains unclear. The CDR3 runs 14 residues. Trimming removed 0 bases at V and 5 bases at J, with 10 bases between. CDR1 is LGHDT, CDR2 YNNKEL, per germline (reference sequence). CDR3 sequence (DNA): TGTGCCAGCAGCCAAGATATAGTTAATTATGGCTACACCTTC. Translation gives CASSQDIVNYGYTF.

CDR3 sequence: CATSEWGGETQYF. The CDR3 coding sequence is TGTGCCACCAGTGAATGGGGAGGGGAGACCCAGTACTTC. The J gene is TRBJ2-5, the V gene TRBV24-1; 7 nucleotides align to TRBD2. The CDR3 is 13 amino acids. CDR1 is KGHDR and CDR2 is SFDVKD in the germline V gene. Trimming removed 4 bases from V and 5 bases from J; junction bases left unmatched: 3.

The chain uses TRBV18 and TRBJ1-5, with 7 positions matching TRBD1. After removal of 5 bases from V and 3 bases from J, the junction contained 7 bases not matched to a gene. The CDR3 consists of 15 residues. Germline V lookup: CDR1 KGHSH, CDR2 LQKENI. This chain's CDR3 is CASSSHRGNNQPQHF. DNA of the CDR3: TGTGCCAGCTCAAGTCACAGGGGTAACAATCAGCCCCAGCATTTT.

V and J are TRBV6-2 or TRBV6-3 and TRBJ1-1; D perhaps matches TRBD1 (6 bases). Trimming left V 6 bases short and J 3 bases short, with 8 bases between. The CDR3 spans 12 residues. Germline V gene data show CDR1 as MNHEY and CDR2 as SVGEGT. CDR3 in DNA: TGTGCCAGCAGCCAGGGGTACACTGAAGCTTTCTTT. This translates into CASSQGYTEAFF.

The chain recombines TRBV6-4 with TRBJ1-5, with D unclear. Germline assignment: CDR1 MRHNA and CDR2 SNTAGT. V was trimmed by 0 bases and J by 5 bases, leaving 14 bases between them. There are 16 residues in the CDR3. CDR3 in amino acids: CASSDSNCRQDQPQHF. The CDR3 coding sequence is TGTGCCAGCAGTGACTCGAACTGCAGGCAGGATCAGCCCCAGCATTTT.

This chain links TRBV7-6 with TRBJ2-3, with 8 nucleotides matching TRBD2. In germline, CDR1 is SGHVS, CDR2 FNYEAQ. The J segment lost 8 bases and the V segment lost 3 bases, leaving 10 bases of the junction unmatched. The CDR3 has 15 amino acids. This CDR3 is CASSFPSGGRGTQYF. Written as DNA, the CDR3 is TGTGCCAGCAGCTTCCCGAGCGGGGGCCGGGGTACGCAGTATTTT. Based on the CDR3 plus reference TRBV7-6 and TRBJ2-3, the full variable domain is GAGVSQSPRYKVTKRGQDVALRCDPISGHVSLYWYRQALGQGPEFLTYFNYEAQQDKSGLPNDRFSAERPEGSISTLTIQRTEQRDSAMYRCASSFPSGGRGTQYFGPGTRLTVL.

The chain carries TRBV7-9 and TRBJ2-7, with a weak D call TRBD1 (5 bases). The CDR3 is 14 amino acids. The V gene's germline CDR1 is SEHNR and CDR2 FQNEAQ (reference sequence). V was pared by 4 bases and J by 3 bases, with 13 bases between. CDR3 in amino acids: CASSSGLGIYEQYF. DNA for the CDR3: TGTGCCAGCAGCTCAGGGCTTGGCATCTACGAGCAGTACTTC. Together with reference TRBV7-9 and TRBJ2-7, the CDR3 gives the full variable domain: DTGVSQNPRHKITKRGQNVTFRCDPISEHNRLYWYRQTLGQGPEFLTYFQNEAQLEKSRLLSDRFSAERPKGSFSTLEIQRTEQGDSAMYLCASSSGLGIYEQYFGPGTRLTVT.

This clone was recorded only once. This chain uses TRBV7-9 with TRBJ1-1; D is unclear. Trimming removed 1 base from V and 2 bases from J, with 8 bases in between. CDR3 size: 14 residues. Germline loops: CDR1 SEHNR, CDR2 FQNEAQ (reference sequence). CDR3 protein: CASSLEGRNTEAFF. CDR3 DNA sequence: TGTGCCAGCAGCTTAGAAGGGAGAAACACTGAAGCTTTCTTT.

The J gene is TRBJ1-1, the V gene TRBV9; D might be TRBD1 (6 bases). Between the trimmed V and J ends, which lost 2 bases and 1 base, there was a span of 9 bases. The CDR3 extends over 14 amino acids. Per germline, CDR1 SGDLS and CDR2 YYNGEE. The CDR3 sequence: CASSVHRENTEAFF. Written as DNA, the CDR3 is TGTGCCAGCAGCGTCCACAGGGAGAACACTGAAGCTTTCTTT.